These 25 T cell receptor beta chains share one sample of origin, sequenced in a study of cytomegalovirus exposure and HLA in healthy donors. PCR amplification relied on 60 Vbeta primers (plus 13 Jbeta primers). Clones were sequenced by immunoSEQ multiplex PCR, and TCRdb holds only the in-frame ones, with some missing. The sample contains roughly 160,000 clones, around 69% of which appear only once. Sequences were obtained from PBMCs. These receptor sequences come from a woman in her twenties or thirties in good health and CMV-seronegative.

In this sample, this clone turned up once. The chain employs TRBV27 and TRBJ1-1; D may be TRBD1 (5 bases). Trimming cost V 6 bases and J 1 base, with 12 bases left between them. Germline V gives CDR1 MNHEY, CDR2 SMNVEV (reference sequence). This CDR3 is built from 14 residues. In nucleotides, the CDR3 is TGTGCCAGCAGCCTAACCGGACAGAACACTGAAGCTTTCTTT. Encoded protein: CASSLTGQNTEAFF.

The chain has TRBV28 and TRBJ1-5, with D hard to call. The CDR3 covers 14 residues. The germline CDR1 and CDR2 sequences are MDHEN and SYDVKM. V shed 6 bases and J shed 0 bases, with 9 bases lying between them. CDR3 sequence (DNA): TGTGCCAGCAGCCTAGGTCTTAGCAATCAGCCCCAGCATTTT. The encoded protein is CASSLGLSNQPQHF.

V usage is TRBV2 and J usage is TRBJ2-7; 9 bases are shared with TRBD2. CDR1 and CDR2 from the germline V gene are SNHLY and FYNNEI. J was trimmed by 3 bases and V by 7 bases; bases with no gene match: 4. This CDR3 region has 13 residues. CDR3 region: CASIGLANYEQYF. The DNA of the CDR3 is TGTGCCAGCATTGGACTAGCGAACTACGAGCAGTACTTC.

This clone has more than one count but fewer than ten. CDR3 bases: TGTGCCAGCACCTGGGACAACTTAATTTCACCCCTCCACTTT. Amino acids: CASTWDNLISPLHF. The chain couples TRBV6-5 to TRBJ1-6; perhaps TRBD1 as D (6 bases). Germline V gene sequence: CDR1 MNHEY, CDR2 SVGAGI. The CDR3 consists of 14 residues. Trimming removed 7 bases from V and 9 bases from J, with 16 bases in between.

The sample holds a few counts of this clone. The chain joins TRBV5-6 to TRBJ2-1; maybe TRBD1 (6 bases). CDR3 length: 13 residues. The V and J ends lost 4 bases and 11 bases respectively, with 16 bases between them. The germline V gene encodes CDR1 SGHDT and CDR2 YYEEEE. Here the CDR3 DNA reads TGTGCCAGCAGCGAAGACAGGATGGGGAAGCAGTTCTTC. Residues: CASSEDRMGKQFF.

The chain couples TRBV5-5 to TRBJ2-7; D possibly corresponds to TRBD1 (5 bases). Germline V gene data show CDR1 as SGHKS and CDR2 as YYEKEE (reference sequence). CDR3 size: 15 residues. Trimming took off 1 base at V and 5 bases at J, with 16 bases between the two ends. The CDR3 region is CASSLYPGISDEQYF. CDR3 nucleotide sequence: TGTGCCAGCAGCTTGTACCCAGGGATAAGCGACGAGCAGTACTTC.

As DNA, the CDR3 is TGTGCCAGCAGCTTGGCCCAAGAGACCCAGTACTTC. As protein: CASSLAQETQYF. This chain links TRBV7-9 with TRBJ2-5; the D is unclear. Trimming cost V 3 bases and J 1 base, with 3 bases left between them. The CDR3 has 12 residues. CDR1 is SEHNR and CDR2 is FQNEAQ in the germline V gene (reference sequence).

The sample holds a few counts of this clone. The chain uses TRBV5-6 and TRBJ2-3, with D maybe TRBD2 (5 bases). This CDR3 region has 16 residues. CDR1 and CDR2 (germline): SGHDT, YYEEEE. V lost 0 bases, J lost 2 bases, and 13 bases lay in between. The CDR3 DNA reads as TGTGCCAGCAGCTTGGCCGGGGTCGCCCACACAGATACGCAGTATTTT. It encodes CASSLAGVAHTDTQYF.

This clone was counted a few times. The chain has TRBV7-2 and TRBJ2-7, with 7 bases identical to TRBD1. The CDR3 has 15 residues. Germline trimming cut 6 bases from V and 3 bases from J; bases unmatched to any gene: 11. Germline V CDR1 and CDR2: SGHTA, FQGNSA. The DNA for the CDR3 is TGTGCCAGCAGTAAAACACAGGGGAAGGGCTACGAGCAGTACTTC. The encoded protein is CASSKTQGKGYEQYF. Full variable domain (rest looked up from reference TRBV7-2 and TRBJ2-7): GAGVSQSPSNKVTEKGKDVELRCDPISGHTALYWYRQSLGQGLEFLIYFQGNSAPDKSGLPSDRFSAERTGGSVSTLTIQRTQQEDSAVYLCASSKTQGKGYEQYFGPGTRLTVT.

The rearrangement links TRBV7-9 to TRBJ1-5, with D unresolved. V was pared by 0 bases and J by 4 bases, with 7 bases between. There are 14 residues in the CDR3. Germline V CDR1 and CDR2: SEHNR, FQNEAQ (reference sequence). The CDR3 DNA follows: TGTGCCAGCAGCTTAGCGCGGGCGAATCAGCCCCAGCATTTT. This gives the protein CASSLARANQPQHF.

The chain has TRBV5-4 and TRBJ2-7; 12 nucleotides align to TRBD1. CDR3 length: 15 amino acids. The trim removed 0 bases at V and 7 bases at J, leaving 5 bases unmatched. Germline V gives CDR1 SGHNT, CDR2 YYREEE (reference sequence). The CDR3 DNA reads as TGTGCCAGCAGCTTGGCGGGACAGGGGGCTCGGGAGCAGTACTTC. Protein: CASSLAGQGAREQYF.

The chain uses TRBV5-6 and TRBJ2-5; 7 positions agree with TRBD2. J gave up 1 base and V 2 bases, and 2 bases lay outside the gene matches. The CDR3 covers 14 residues. Per the germline V gene, CDR1 is SGHDT and CDR2 is YYEEEE. The CDR3 sequence is CASSLAGSQETQYF. DNA of the CDR3: TGTGCCAGCAGCTTAGCGGGGAGCCAAGAGACCCAGTACTTC. Together with reference TRBV5-6 and TRBJ2-5, the CDR3 gives the full variable domain: DAGVTQSPTHLIKTRGQQVTLRCSPKSGHDTVSWYQQALGQGPQFIFQYYEEEERQRGNFPDRFSGHQFPNYSSELNVNALLLGDSALYLCASSLAGSQETQYFGPGTRLLVL.

The V call is TRBV19, the J call TRBJ1-1, with TRBD1 matching 8 bases. CDR3 length: 13 residues. Germline CDR1 reads LNHDA; CDR2 reads SQIVND (reference sequence). Germline trimming cut 5 bases from V and 3 bases from J; bases unmatched to any gene: 2. The CDR3 protein is CASSVGQDTEAFF. For the CDR3, the DNA is TGTGCCAGTAGTGTGGGACAGGACACTGAAGCTTTCTTT.

The chain links TRBV19 to TRBJ2-7; D possibly corresponds to TRBD2 (6 bases). V lost 6 bases, J lost 1 base, and 22 bases lay in between. Germline CDR1 reads LNHDA; CDR2 reads SQIVND (reference sequence). CDR3 size: 17 residues. As DNA, the CDR3 is TGTGCCAGTAGCACCCTTCCCGGGACTCATTCTTCCTACGAGCAGTACTTC. Its translation: CASSTLPGTHSSYEQYF.

The V gene is TRBV6-4, the J gene TRBJ1-2, with 9 nucleotides matching TRBD1. V shed 6 bases, J shed 4 bases, and the junction held 6 bases outside the gene matches. Germline-derived CDR1 and CDR2 are MRHNA and SNTAGT. The CDR3 covers 14 residues. CDR3 in DNA: TGTGCCAGCAGCCCGGGACAGGGAAGCTATGGCTACACCTTC. Protein product: CASSPGQGSYGYTF.

This chain links TRBV6-5 with TRBJ1-6; D remains unclear. V was clipped by 6 bases and J by 7 bases, with 13 bases between them. CDR1 MNHEY and CDR2 SVGAGI come from the germline V gene. This CDR3 has 14 residues. In nucleotides, the CDR3 is TGTGCCAGCAGCCGTCAGGAACTCAATTCACCCCTCCACTTT. Translated: CASSRQELNSPLHF.

This clone was detected a few times. V and J are TRBV15 and TRBJ2-5; 8 bases are a match to TRBD2. The CDR3 totals 18 residues. Germline trimming cut 0 bases from V and 7 bases from J; bases unmatched to any gene: 16. Germline lookup yields CDR1 LNHNV and CDR2 YYDKDF (reference sequence). The CDR3 sequence: CATSRELADSITRATQYF. CDR3 nucleotide sequence: TGTGCCACCAGCAGAGAACTAGCGGACAGCATTACCCGCGCGACCCAGTACTTC.

The chain recombines TRBV27 with TRBJ1-1, with 7 positions matching TRBD1. The CDR3 contains 15 residues. Trimming took 6 bases from V and 1 from J; bases not matched to a gene: 8. Germline V gene sequence: CDR1 MNHEY, CDR2 SMNVEV (reference sequence). CDR3 DNA sequence: TGTGCCAGCAGCAATCTACAGGGGACGAACACTGAAGCTTTCTTT. Its protein product is CASSNLQGTNTEAFF.

The J gene is TRBJ2-5, the V gene TRBV28; 7 nucleotides line up with TRBD1. The V segment lost 1 base and the J segment 2 bases; nucleotides outside the gene matches: 4. The CDR3 is 15 residues long. The germline CDR1 and CDR2 sequences are MDHEN and SYDVKM. In DNA, the CDR3 is TGTGCCAGCAGTTTATACCTGGGACAGCAAGAGACCCAGTACTTC. Translated, it gives CASSLYLGQQETQYF.

The gene calls are TRBV27 and TRBJ1-1; D perhaps matches TRBD1 (5 bases). Germline-derived CDR1 and CDR2 are MNHEY and SMNVEV (reference sequence). V was pared by 5 bases and J by 8 bases, with 27 bases between. The CDR3 runs to 17 residues. CDR3 residues: CASSTDVFFGEQAEAFF. For the CDR3, the DNA is TGTGCCAGCAGTACTGATGTCTTTTTTGGTGAACAGGCGGAAGCTTTCTTT.

This clone was counted a single time. The chain recombines TRBV9 with TRBJ2-1, with D possibly TRBD2 on 6 matching bases. Per germline, CDR1 SGDLS and CDR2 YYNGEE. Trimming took 7 bases from V and 3 from J, leaving 11 bases between them. The CDR3 has 13 amino acids. The CDR3 DNA is TGTGCCAGCGGAGGGTGGGACTACAATGAGCAGTTCTTC. It is translated as CASGGWDYNEQFF.

This rearrangement joins TRBV7-8 to TRBJ2-1, with 9 bases matching TRBD1. This CDR3 spans 15 amino acids. In germline, CDR1 is SGHVS, CDR2 FQNEAQ. V gave up 1 base and J gave up 7 bases; unmatched junction bases: 5. CDR3 sequence reads: CASSLGGQGMNEQFF. Written as DNA, the CDR3 is TGTGCCAGCAGCTTAGGAGGACAGGGGATGAATGAGCAGTTCTTC. Full variable domain (remainder filled in from reference TRBV7-8 and TRBJ2-1): GAGVSQSPRYKVAKRGQDVALRCDPISGHVSLFWYQQALGQGPEFLTYFQNEAQLDKSGLPSDRFFAERPEGSVSTLKIQRTQQEDSAVYLCASSLGGQGMNEQFFGPGTRLTVL.

The rearrangement uses TRBV19 and TRBJ1-1; a possible D gene is TRBD1 (6 bases). The CDR3 runs 14 residues. Trimming removed 8 bases from V and 2 bases from J, with 15 bases in between. Germline V gene lookup returns CDR1 LNHDA and CDR2 SQIVND (reference sequence). The CDR3 nucleotides read TGTGCCAGTCACATGTGGGGGACAAACACTGAAGCTTTCTTT. This gives the protein CASHMWGTNTEAFF.

This clone was observed a single time. The V and J genes are TRBV14 and TRBJ2-6, with D possibly TRBD2 on 5 matching bases. V was clipped by 8 bases and J by 0 bases, with 14 bases between them. Looked up from germline, CDR1 is SGHDN and CDR2 is FVKESK. The CDR3 totals 16 residues. The CDR3 DNA follows: TGTGCCAGCTCCCGGTCGGGAAGCTCTGGGGCCAACGTCCTGACTTTC. Translating gives CASSRSGSSGANVLTF.

This sequence joins TRBV5-4 and TRBJ2-5, with TRBD1 matching over 10 bases. The CDR3 contains 16 residues. Germline-derived CDR1 and CDR2 are SGHNT and YYREEE (reference sequence). The junction had 11 bases not matched to a gene; V was cut back by 4 bases and J by 5 bases. The CDR3 reads CASSTAPGTGDETQYF. The CDR3 nucleotides are TGTGCCAGCAGCACCGCACCCGGGACAGGGGACGAGACCCAGTACTTC.